This TCR beta chain was captured by sequencing in a study of blood T cell repertoires in COVID-19. At the level of the study: Researchers got acute and convalescent COVID-19 samples from the United States, Italy and Spain.

Assignments of participants to cohorts depended upon their own reported clinical history. Recovered Cohort 3 donors showed two negative PCRs, clearance, or symptom resolution. Assay used: immunoSEQ multiplex PCR; TCRdb lists only in-frame clones, some missing. The data hold 250,000 to 300,000 clones, with approximately 89% observed a single time. Trimming left V 5 bases short and J 1 base short, with 12 bases between. From germline, CDR1 is LNHDA and CDR2 SQIVND (reference sequence). CDR3 size: 15 residues. Material: PBMCs or T cells enriched from blood (not recorded which). The chain has TRBV19 and TRBJ1-3, with D uncertain. The TCR comes from an older woman who had recovered from COVID-19. This chain's CDR3 is CASSSQRVSGNTIYF. The CDR3 nucleotides are TGTGCCAGTAGTTCCCAGAGGGTATCTGGAAACACCATATATTTT. Full variable domain (rest looked up from reference TRBV19 and TRBJ1-3): DGGITQSPKYLFRKEGQNVTLSCEQNLNHDAMYWYRQDPGQGLRLIYYSQIVNDFQKGDIAEGYSVSREKKESFPLTVTSAQKNPTAFYLCASSSQRVSGNTIYFGEGSWLTVV.